This is a list of T cell receptor beta chains from one sample in a study of identical twins. TCRdb processed the 5' RACE reads anew with MiXCR; each CDR3 protein has one entry. The sample holds roughly 700,000 distinct CDR3 sequences, more than 6.5% seen once. These data were also filed under a second study, of yellow fever vaccine responses in identical twins.

The sample taken for sequencing was PBMCs. Receptors were obtained from a woman aged 18-29 years in good health. The conserved cysteine and the conserved F or W are not part of the CDR3 here. Fields, in order: V gene, J gene, CDR3 protein.

v_call: TRBV15; j_call: TRBJ2-1; cdr3_aa: ATSRDPNNEQF
v_call: TRBV7-5; j_call: TRBJ2-3; cdr3_aa: ISVPEALGTDSGLADTQY
v_call: TRBV28; j_call: TRBJ1-1; cdr3_aa: ASNPSVSVIKAF
v_call: TRBV27; j_call: TRBJ2-3; cdr3_aa: ASKWRGGQDTQY
v_call: TRBV13; j_call: TRBJ2-1; cdr3_aa: ASDSSSGRANHEQF
v_call: TRBV7-9; j_call: TRBJ2-3; cdr3_aa: ASSRLTSGLTDTQY
v_call: TRBV7-8; j_call: TRBJ2-1; cdr3_aa: ASSWRDSDNEQF
v_call: TRBV4-3; j_call: TRBJ2-1; cdr3_aa: ASSQDRALAGLEQF
v_call: TRBV12-3/TRBV12-4; j_call: TRBJ2-7; cdr3_aa: ASSSPDIGVYEQY
v_call: TRBV5-5; j_call: TRBJ1-5; cdr3_aa: ASSGLGRADQPQH
v_call: TRBV11-2; j_call: TRBJ2-7; cdr3_aa: ASSLDGISYEQY
v_call: TRBV19; j_call: TRBJ2-1; cdr3_aa: ASSVGQWQF
v_call: TRBV29-1; j_call: TRBJ2-5; cdr3_aa: SVEDGTDAFVETQY
v_call: TRBV7-9; j_call: TRBJ2-3; cdr3_aa: ASSSGGPSTDTQY
v_call: TRBV5-1; j_call: TRBJ2-3; cdr3_aa: ASSPVPGLAGGPDTQY
v_call: TRBV7-9; j_call: TRBJ2-5; cdr3_aa: ASRKPGQGEETQY
v_call: TRBV7-2; j_call: TRBJ2-2; cdr3_aa: ASSGRGPGELF
v_call: TRBV9; j_call: TRBJ1-4; cdr3_aa: ASNQGNRGGEEKLF
v_call: TRBV15; j_call: TRBJ2-3; cdr3_aa: ATRSGQLEDTQY
v_call: TRBV3-1; j_call: TRBJ2-3; cdr3_aa: ASSQLAVDTQY
v_call: TRBV28; j_call: TRBJ2-7; cdr3_aa: ASTSAPSYEQY
v_call: TRBV7-8; j_call: TRBJ2-2; cdr3_aa: ASSADRTTGELF
v_call: TRBV7-3; j_call: TRBJ2-1; cdr3_aa: ASSLIPSGGYNEQF
v_call: TRBV7-3; j_call: TRBJ2-3; cdr3_aa: ASSLAVRDTQY
v_call: TRBV7-9; j_call: TRBJ1-6; cdr3_aa: ASSLVVGISSPLH
v_call: TRBV29-1; j_call: TRBJ2-1; cdr3_aa: SPWTLSNEQF
v_call: TRBV7-2; j_call: TRBJ2-7; cdr3_aa: ASSSVQGYEQY
v_call: TRBV20-1; j_call: TRBJ2-1; cdr3_aa: SARVADSRSYNEQF
v_call: TRBV5-1; j_call: TRBJ2-7; cdr3_aa: ASSPKSTEYEQY
v_call: TRBV27; j_call: TRBJ2-2; cdr3_aa: ASSLGGIELF
v_call: TRBV5-6; j_call: TRBJ1-4; cdr3_aa: ASSNGIPGEKLF
v_call: TRBV15; j_call: TRBJ2-7; cdr3_aa: ATSREYGRDYEQY
v_call: TRBV7-9; j_call: TRBJ2-3; cdr3_aa: ASSSLWDSSDTQY
v_call: TRBV20-1; j_call: TRBJ2-1; cdr3_aa: SATLLDRGWEQF
v_call: TRBV28; j_call: TRBJ2-5; cdr3_aa: ASRRTEKTSGYQETQY
v_call: TRBV29-1; j_call: TRBJ1-1; cdr3_aa: SALTWDGNTEAF
v_call: TRBV3-1; j_call: TRBJ2-7; cdr3_aa: ASSQDRGASSYEQY
v_call: TRBV30; j_call: TRBJ2-5; cdr3_aa: AAGVGGKETQY
v_call: TRBV12-3/TRBV12-4; j_call: TRBJ2-3; cdr3_aa: ASMILPRGDTQY
v_call: TRBV10-3; j_call: TRBJ2-2; cdr3_aa: AISPGSSRNTGELF
v_call: TRBV5-1; j_call: TRBJ2-7; cdr3_aa: ASSLPTGESYEQY
v_call: TRBV5-1; j_call: TRBJ2-1; cdr3_aa: ASSLGGTVNEQF
v_call: TRBV7-9; j_call: TRBJ2-3; cdr3_aa: ASATGGQPDTQY
v_call: TRBV20-1; j_call: TRBJ1-5; cdr3_aa: SAKELRTGDNQPQH
v_call: TRBV6-5; j_call: TRBJ2-3; cdr3_aa: ASSYSSAYTDTQY
v_call: TRBV5-1; j_call: TRBJ2-5; cdr3_aa: ASSLVAQQTQY
v_call: TRBV15; j_call: TRBJ2-7; cdr3_aa: ATSRDVGGLREQY
v_call: TRBV27; j_call: TRBJ1-5; cdr3_aa: ASRRGGAADQPQH
v_call: TRBV3-1; j_call: TRBJ2-1; cdr3_aa: ASSQGIISGVYNEQF
v_call: TRBV29-1; j_call: TRBJ2-7; cdr3_aa: SARGQVKDEQY
v_call: TRBV12-3/TRBV12-4; j_call: TRBJ2-5; cdr3_aa: ASSRTGSGETQY
v_call: TRBV7-8; j_call: TRBJ2-1; cdr3_aa: ASSPTRGGAYNEQF
v_call: TRBV20-1; j_call: TRBJ1-2; cdr3_aa: SARNFGYT
v_call: TRBV3-1; j_call: TRBJ2-2; cdr3_aa: ASSLRTSGGTGELF
v_call: TRBV11-2; j_call: TRBJ2-1; cdr3_aa: ASSLTDRVHNEQF